These T cell receptor beta chains were read from a single sample in a study of blood T cell repertoires in COVID-19. Assay used: immunoSEQ multiplex PCR; TCRdb lists only in-frame clones, some missing. There are around 150,000 clones in the sample; 80% occur only once, and approximately 5% lies in the top ten. Sequencing was done on a sample of peripheral blood. These receptor sequences come from a woman aged 45-60 years with acute or convalescent COVID-19. Each CDR3 is given with its conserved first and last residue. The order of the fields is D gene, V gene, CDR3 length, J gene, clone size, CDR3 protein, CDR3 DNA. A D gene is named only where the DNA matches it firmly. Only part of the rows carry a size: once, few, many, or a class if the clone is expanded.

>TRBD1|TRBV29-1|13|TRBJ1-2|few
CSGGSGTGEGYTF
TGCAGCGGCGGGTCCGGGACAGGGGAGGGCTACACCTTC
>NA|TRBV3-1/TRBV3-2|13|TRBJ1-2|few
CASSQSKGDGYTF
TGTGCCAGCAGCCAATCGAAGGGGGACGGCTACACCTTC
>NA|TRBV24-1|13|TRBJ1-1|NA
CATSHTGNPEAFF
TGTGCCACCAGTCACACAGGGAACCCTGAAGCTTTCTTT
>TRBD1|TRBV7-2|15|TRBJ1-5|once
CASSPGQASNQPQHF
TGTGCCAGCAGCCCGGGACAGGCTAGCAATCAGCCCCAGCATTTT
>TRBD1|TRBV6-2/TRBV6-3|15|TRBJ2-1|once
CASSPGTGEYNEQFF
TGTGCCAGCAGTCCCGGGACAGGGGAGTACAATGAGCAGTTCTTC
>TRBD1|TRBV5-1|16|TRBJ2-1|NA
CASSLPGQELINEQFF
TGCGCCAGCAGCCTACCGGGACAGGAGTTAATCAATGAGCAGTTCTTC
>NA|TRBV3-1/TRBV3-2|12|TRBJ1-6|NA
CASSQGRSPLHF
TGTGCCAGCAGCCAAGGTCGTTCACCCCTCCACTTT
>NA|TRBV2|17|TRBJ1-6|NA
CASSEYRSGAANSPLHF
TGTGCCAGCAGTGAATATCGGAGTGGGGCAGCTAATTCACCCCTCCACTTT
>TRBD1|TRBV24-1|16|TRBJ1-6|NA
CATGQTGPSYNSPLHF
TGTGCCACCGGTCAGACAGGGCCTTCCTATAATTCACCCCTCCACTTT
>TRBD1|TRBV9|16|TRBJ1-5|NA
CASSAGTGHSNQPQHF
TGTGCCAGCAGCGCTGGGACAGGGCATAGCAATCAGCCCCAGCATTTT
>NA|TRBV18|14|TRBJ2-7|few
CASSPFGDSYEQYF
TGTGCCAGCTCACCATTCGGGGACTCCTACGAGCAGTACTTC
>TRBD1|TRBV7-9|16|TRBJ1-4|NA
CASSLDFGTVNEKLFF
TGTGCCAGCAGCTTAGACTTCGGGACAGTTAATGAAAAACTGTTTTTT
>NA|TRBV4-3|17|TRBJ1-2|NA
CASSQVWGGKFDYGYTF
TGCGCCAGCAGCCAAGTTTGGGGAGGGAAATTCGACTATGGCTACACCTTC
>NA|TRBV5-1|15|TRBJ2-3|NA
CASSLEGRWTDTQYF
TGCGCCAGCAGCTTGGAAGGGAGATGGACAGATACGCAGTATTTT
>NA|TRBV12-3/TRBV12-4|13|TRBJ1-2|NA
CASSLEGRGGYTF
TGTGCCAGCAGTTTAGAGGGTCGGGGTGGCTACACCTTC
>NA|TRBV19|13|TRBJ1-4|NA
CASSINSGEKLFF
TGTGCCAGTAGTATTAACAGCGGTGAAAAACTGTTTTTT
>TRBD2|TRBV2|13|TRBJ2-2|NA
CASIWGGTGELFF
TGTGCCAGCATATGGGGAGGGACCGGGGAGCTGTTTTTT
>NA|TRBV19|15|TRBJ2-1|few
CASRTGLLRNNEQFF
TGTGCCAGTAGAACAGGATTACTGAGAAACAATGAGCAGTTCTTC
>TRBD1|TRBV6-5|15|TRBJ1-3|NA
CASSYGTGDGNTIYF
TGTGCCAGCAGTTACGGGACAGGGGATGGAAACACCATATATTTT
>NA|TRBV7-2|16|TRBJ2-3|NA
CASSLVFSGAPDTQYF
TGTGCCAGCAGCTTAGTGTTCTCAGGGGCCCCAGATACGCAGTATTTT
>NA|TRBV2|13|TRBJ2-7|NA
CASKERPSYEQYF
TGTGCCAGCAAGGAGCGGCCCTCCTACGAGCAGTACTTC
>NA|TRBV4-1|15|TRBJ1-3|NA
CASSQVGDSGNTIYF
TGCGCCAGCAGCCAAGTTGGAGACTCTGGAAACACCATATATTTT